This TCR beta chain was sequenced during a study of siplizumab effects on memory and regulatory T cells (dated by TCRdb to about 2019). For context, the study as a whole: The effect of the anti-CD2 antibody siplizumab on alloreactive T-cell subsets was examined in allogeneic mixed lymphocyte reactions constructed from human PBMCs. The research as a whole found: Siplizumab significantly lowered the cumulative frequency of alloreactive sequences that could be traced to unstimulated CD4+ memory T cells. About 80-97% of proliferating CD4+ or CD8+ clones could not be given a naive or memory phenotype. Whether proliferating Tregs from siplizumab cultures were suppressive was not functionally confirmed. Because sequences below about 10^-5 frequency were poorly captured, only a minor fraction of alloreactive clones could be mapped to unstimulated subsets. Unstimulated naive T cells appeared more diverse than memory T cells, and naive cells seemed to contribute substantially to the alloresponse. Among mappable alloreactive CD4+ clones, the Treg-derived fraction averaged around 69% with siplizumab versus 25% to 30% in control reactions.

The germline V gene supplies CDR1 SGHRS and CDR2 YFSETQ. The CDR3 has 15 amino acids, counting the end cysteine and phenylalanine. The DNA shown is the 45-base CDR3, in frame from base 1. V and J lose 4 bases and 7 bases, and a span of 15 bases separates them. Library generation was performed with the immunoSEQ multiplex PCR assay. Around 9.9 x 10^4 TCR templates per sample were assayed by the deep sequencing platform. Genomic DNA extracted from sorted T cells was the material used for TCRbeta CDR3 sequencing. The source study handled its data this way. The R programming language was used for clonal analysis of TCRbeta CDR3 data. Alloreactive CD4+ and CD8+ clones were identified by comparing unstimulated samples to CFSE-low samples taken after the reaction. Regulatory or non-regulatory origin of alloreactive CD4+ clones was assigned by matching sequences to the sorted unstimulated Treg and non-Treg repertoires. Here the immuneACCESS table is served through TCRdb, limited to in-frame sequences with V and J called. Missing clones are a known gap in these copies; in checked studies unresolved V genes cover under half, and the rest lacks a known reason. Clonal size and the V and J genes are those of that table, whereas D and trimming came from the DNA. The sample includes about 120,000 clones, with 90% to 95% observed a single time. The top ten clonotypes cover around 1.7% of the sample.

As regards this clone: Its antigen has not been determined. Per-base quality was not reported, and no clone a single base away is much larger than it.

TCRbeta CDR3 sequencing was performed on sorted unstimulated T cells and on proliferating T cells recovered from mixed lymphocyte reactions. Fresh whole blood from more than 9 HLA-typed healthy donors served as the source for isolating PBMCs. To map where alloreactive clones came from, CD4+ non-regulatory T cells in the unstimulated state were FACS-sorted. This sequence was found in a human donor in good health. The rearrangement combines TRBV5-1 with TRBJ1-6, and perhaps TRBD1 as D gene, on 5 matching bases. The sequencing input was non-Treg CD4+ T cells sorted from blood. According to the study, the label for this sample's cell subset or site signals: FACS-sorted unstimulated CD4+ non-regulatory T cells. The DNA sequence is TGCGCCAGCAGCAGTCAGGGCGCCTCGAATTCACCCCTCCACTTT. The translation is CASSSQGASNSPLHF.